This entry concerns a single TCR beta chain. What it binds is unknown. The CDR3 has 16 amino acids. From germline, CDR1 is KGHDR and CDR2 SFDVKD. The V segment lost 2 bases and the J segment 7 bases; nucleotides outside the gene matches: 8. These data belong to a study of Ad26.COV2.S vaccination and SARS-CoV-2 variants. Study-level background: Donor had been placed in the Ad26.COV2.S arm of the COV1001 trial.

Described treatment: 15 to 20 received Ad26.COV2.S at low or high dose, single or two shots; several received placebo; per-sample allocation not given. Day 63 following the first vaccine or placebo injection was when the samples were taken. Study-level findings and limits: Spike-specific TCR breadth in vaccine recipients exceeded that seen in placebo recipients.

Assay: immunoSEQ multiplex PCR; the TCRdb copy retains only in-frame clones and omits some. The repertoire has around 250,000 clones, roughly 89% of them found once; the top ten carry just under 3%. This chain links TRBV24-1 with TRBJ2-1; 9 nucleotides line up with TRBD1. This TCR derives from a person between 18 and 65 years old who received the Ad26.COV2.S COVID-19 vaccine or a placebo. Sequencing was performed on peripheral blood, taken in a trial of Ad26.COV2.S vaccine versus placebo. This CDR3 reads CATSDSWGQGTNEQFF. The CDR3 region has the DNA TGTGCCACCAGTGATTCTTGGGGACAGGGTACGAATGAGCAGTTCTTC.